The present T cell receptor (beta chain) was sequenced within a study of cytomegalovirus exposure and HLA in healthy donors. Study-wide results and limits: The study labeled 180 or so TCR beta chains cytomegalovirus-associated.

Sequencing used immunoSEQ multiplex PCR; TCRdb keeps in-frame clones, though not all of them. The sample yields hundreds of thousands of clones, over 75% seen once. Concerning this clone: What it binds is not known.

This CDR3 is 15 amino acids long. Per the germline V gene, CDR1 is WNHNN and CDR2 is SYGVQD (reference sequence). The ends were cut back, 5 bases at V and 4 bases at J, with 18 bases in the middle. The receptor was derived from a woman between 18 and 30 years old in good health and CMV-seropositive. J is TRBJ2-7 and V is TRBV10-1; the D gene is possibly TRBD2 (5 bases). Source material: PBMCs. The CDR3 loop is CASSPGRRERYEQYF. For the CDR3, the DNA is TGCGCCAGCAGTCCCGGACGCCGAGAGCGGTACGAGCAGTACTTC.